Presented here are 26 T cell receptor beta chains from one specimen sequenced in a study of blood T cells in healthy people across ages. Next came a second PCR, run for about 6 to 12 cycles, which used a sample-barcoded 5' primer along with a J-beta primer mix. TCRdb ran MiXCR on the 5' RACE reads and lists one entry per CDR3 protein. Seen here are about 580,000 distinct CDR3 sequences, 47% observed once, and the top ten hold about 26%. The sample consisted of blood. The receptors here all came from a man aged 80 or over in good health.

The CDR3 DNA sequence: TGCAGTGCAACAAGGTACGGCAGGGACCCTTACGAGCAGTACTTC. It is translated as CSATRYGRDPYEQYF. V usage is TRBV20-1 and J usage is TRBJ2-7; D is possibly TRBD1 or TRBD2 (5 bases each). The ends were cut back, 6 bases at V and 4 bases at J, with 22 bases in the middle. Per the germline V gene, CDR1 is DFQATT and CDR2 is SNEGSKA (reference sequence). The CDR3 extends over 15 amino acids.

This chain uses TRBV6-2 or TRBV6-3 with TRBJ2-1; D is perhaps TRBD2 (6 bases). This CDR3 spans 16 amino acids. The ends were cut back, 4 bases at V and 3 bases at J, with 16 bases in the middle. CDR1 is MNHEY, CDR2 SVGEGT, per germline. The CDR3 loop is CASSLRQKGGYNEQFF. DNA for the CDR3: TGTGCCAGCAGTTTACGACAAAAGGGAGGCTACAATGAGCAGTTCTTC.

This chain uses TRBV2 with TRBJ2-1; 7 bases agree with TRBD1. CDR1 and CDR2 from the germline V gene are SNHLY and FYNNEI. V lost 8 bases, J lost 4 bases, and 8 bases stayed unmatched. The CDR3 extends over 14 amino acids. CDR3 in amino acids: CASGDRDSYNEQFF. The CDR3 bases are TGTGCCAGCGGCGACAGGGATTCGTACAATGAGCAGTTCTTC.

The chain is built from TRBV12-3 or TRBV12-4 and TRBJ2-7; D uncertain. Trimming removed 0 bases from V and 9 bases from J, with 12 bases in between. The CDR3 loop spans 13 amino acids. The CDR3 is CASSLAPLQRQYF. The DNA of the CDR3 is TGTGCCAGCAGTTTAGCGCCCCTCCAAAGGCAGTACTTC.

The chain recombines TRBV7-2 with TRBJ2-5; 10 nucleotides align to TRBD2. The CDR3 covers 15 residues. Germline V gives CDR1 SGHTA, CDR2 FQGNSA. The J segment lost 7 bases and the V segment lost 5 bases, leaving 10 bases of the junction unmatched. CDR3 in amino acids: CASSPPSGGLVTQYF. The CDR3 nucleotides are TGTGCCAGCAGCCCTCCTAGCGGGGGCCTGGTGACCCAGTACTTC. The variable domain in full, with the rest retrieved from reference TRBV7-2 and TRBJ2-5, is GAGVSQSPSNKVTEKGKDVELRCDPISGHTALYWYRQSLGQGLEFLIYFQGNSAPDKSGLPSDRFSAERTGGSVSTLTIQRTQQEDSAVYLCASSPPSGGLVTQYFGPGTRLLVL.

CDR3 in amino acids: CASSSRDRGHRYIQYF. CDR3 sequence (DNA): TGTGCCAGCAGCTCCCGGGACAGGGGGCATAGGTACATTCAGTACTTC. The gene calls are TRBV7-2 and TRBJ2-7, with TRBD1 matching 12 bases. The DNA end is a closer match to TRBJ2-4, so the J assignment may be wrong. CDR3 size: 16 residues. The germline CDR1 and CDR2 sequences are SGHTA and FQGNSA.

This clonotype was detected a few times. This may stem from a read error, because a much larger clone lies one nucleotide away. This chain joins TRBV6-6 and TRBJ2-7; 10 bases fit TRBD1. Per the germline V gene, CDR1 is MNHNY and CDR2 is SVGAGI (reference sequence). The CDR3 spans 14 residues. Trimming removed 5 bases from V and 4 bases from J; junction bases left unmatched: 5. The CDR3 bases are TGTGCCAGCAGTGGGACAGGGGTCGGGTACGAGCAGTACTTC. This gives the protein CASSGTGVGYEQYF.

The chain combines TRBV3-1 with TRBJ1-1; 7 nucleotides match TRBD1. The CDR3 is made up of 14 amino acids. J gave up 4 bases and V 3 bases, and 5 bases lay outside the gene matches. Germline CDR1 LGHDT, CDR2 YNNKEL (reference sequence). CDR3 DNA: TGTGCCAGCAGCCACAGGGGGTATGGCACTGAAGCTTTCTTT. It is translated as CASSHRGYGTEAFF.

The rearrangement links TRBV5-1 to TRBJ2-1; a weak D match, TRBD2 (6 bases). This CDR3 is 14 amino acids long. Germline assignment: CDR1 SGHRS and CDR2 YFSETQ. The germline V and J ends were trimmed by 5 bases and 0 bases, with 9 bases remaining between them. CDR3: CASRVADSYNEQFF. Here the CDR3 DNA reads TGCGCCAGCAGGGTAGCGGACTCCTACAATGAGCAGTTCTTC.

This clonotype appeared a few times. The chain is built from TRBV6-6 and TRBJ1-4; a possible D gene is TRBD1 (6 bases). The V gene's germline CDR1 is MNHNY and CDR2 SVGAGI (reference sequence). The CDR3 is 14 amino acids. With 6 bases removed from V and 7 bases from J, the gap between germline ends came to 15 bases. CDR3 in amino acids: CASSHNRAGEKLFF. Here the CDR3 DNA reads TGTGCCAGCAGCCACAACAGGGCGGGTGAAAAACTGTTTTTT.

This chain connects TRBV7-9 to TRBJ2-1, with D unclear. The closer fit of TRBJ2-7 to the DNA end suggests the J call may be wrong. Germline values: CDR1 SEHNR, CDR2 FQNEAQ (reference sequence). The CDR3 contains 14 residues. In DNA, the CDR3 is TGTGCCAGCAGCCCACCCGTATCCTACAATGAGCAGTACTTC. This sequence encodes CASSPPVSYNEQYF.

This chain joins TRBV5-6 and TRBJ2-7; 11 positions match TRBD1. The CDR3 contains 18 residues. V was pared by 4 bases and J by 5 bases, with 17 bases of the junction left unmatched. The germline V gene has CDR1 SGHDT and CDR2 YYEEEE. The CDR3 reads CASSPGGRTGGMRDEQYF. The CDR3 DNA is TGTGCCAGCAGCCCCGGGGGAAGGACAGGGGGCATGCGGGACGAGCAGTACTTC.

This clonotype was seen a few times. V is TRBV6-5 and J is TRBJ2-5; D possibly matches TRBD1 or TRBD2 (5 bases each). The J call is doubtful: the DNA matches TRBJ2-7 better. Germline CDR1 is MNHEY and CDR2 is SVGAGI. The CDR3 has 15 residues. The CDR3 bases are TGTGCCAGCAGTTACTCGGATCGGGGCCCTTACGAGCAGTACTTC. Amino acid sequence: CASSYSDRGPYEQYF.

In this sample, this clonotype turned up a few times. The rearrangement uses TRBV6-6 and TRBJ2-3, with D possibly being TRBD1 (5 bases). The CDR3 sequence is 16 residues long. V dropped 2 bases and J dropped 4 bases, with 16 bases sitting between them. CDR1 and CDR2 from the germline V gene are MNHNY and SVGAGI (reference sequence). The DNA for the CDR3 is TGTGCCAGCAGTTACCCAGGGTTCGCCGCCGCAGATACGCAGTATTTT. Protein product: CASSYPGFAAADTQYF.

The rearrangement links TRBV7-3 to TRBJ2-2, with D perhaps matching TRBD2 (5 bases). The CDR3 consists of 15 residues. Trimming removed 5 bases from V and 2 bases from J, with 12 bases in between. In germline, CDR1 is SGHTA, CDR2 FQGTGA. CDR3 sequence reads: CASSREGPNTGELFF. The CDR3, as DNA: TGTGCCAGCAGCCGAGAGGGTCCCAACACCGGGGAGCTGTTTTTT. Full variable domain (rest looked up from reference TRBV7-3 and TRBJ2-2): GAGVSQTPSNKVTEKGKYVELRCDPISGHTALYWYRQSLGQGPEFLIYFQGTGAADDSGLPNDRFFAVRPEGSVSTLKIQRTERGDSAVYLCASSREGPNTGELFFGEGSRLTVL.

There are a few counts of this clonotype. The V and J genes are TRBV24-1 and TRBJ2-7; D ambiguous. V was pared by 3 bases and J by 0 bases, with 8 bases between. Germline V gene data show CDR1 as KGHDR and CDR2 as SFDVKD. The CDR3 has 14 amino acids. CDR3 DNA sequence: TGTGCCACCAGTGATCCGGCCAGCTCCTACGAGCAGTACTTC. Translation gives CATSDPASSYEQYF.

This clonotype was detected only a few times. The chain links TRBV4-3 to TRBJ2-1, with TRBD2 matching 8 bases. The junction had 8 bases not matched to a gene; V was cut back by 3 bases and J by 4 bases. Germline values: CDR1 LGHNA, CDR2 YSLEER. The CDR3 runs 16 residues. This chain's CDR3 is CASSQGSGGLYNEQFF. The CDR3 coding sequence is TGCGCCAGCAGCCAGGGGAGCGGGGGACTATACAATGAGCAGTTCTTC.

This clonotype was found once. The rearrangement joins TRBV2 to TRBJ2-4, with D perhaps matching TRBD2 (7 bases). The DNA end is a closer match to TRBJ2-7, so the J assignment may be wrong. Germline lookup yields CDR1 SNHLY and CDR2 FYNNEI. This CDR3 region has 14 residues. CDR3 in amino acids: CAREKGGGTSEQYF. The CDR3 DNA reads TGTGCCAGAGAAAAGGGGGGGGGCACCAGCGAGCAGTACTTC.

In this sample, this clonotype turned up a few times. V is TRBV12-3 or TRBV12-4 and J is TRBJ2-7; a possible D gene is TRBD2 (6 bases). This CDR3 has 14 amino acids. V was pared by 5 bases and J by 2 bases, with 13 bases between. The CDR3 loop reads CASSVLAGPYEQYF. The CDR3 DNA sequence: TGTGCCAGCAGTGTTCTGGCGGGGCCCTACGAGCAGTACTTC.

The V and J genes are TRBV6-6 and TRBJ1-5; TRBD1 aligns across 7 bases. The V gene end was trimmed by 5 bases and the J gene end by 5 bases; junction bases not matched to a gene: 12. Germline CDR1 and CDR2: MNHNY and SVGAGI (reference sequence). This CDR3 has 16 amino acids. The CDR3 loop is CASSSYGNRGHQPQHF. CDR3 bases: TGTGCCAGCAGTAGCTACGGGAACAGGGGACATCAGCCCCAGCATTTT.

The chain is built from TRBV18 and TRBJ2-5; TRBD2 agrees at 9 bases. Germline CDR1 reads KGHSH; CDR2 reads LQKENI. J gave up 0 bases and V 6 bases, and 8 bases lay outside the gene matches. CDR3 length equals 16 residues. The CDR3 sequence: CASSQELAGYQETQYF. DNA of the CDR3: TGTGCCAGCTCCCAGGAACTAGCGGGCTACCAAGAGACCCAGTACTTC.

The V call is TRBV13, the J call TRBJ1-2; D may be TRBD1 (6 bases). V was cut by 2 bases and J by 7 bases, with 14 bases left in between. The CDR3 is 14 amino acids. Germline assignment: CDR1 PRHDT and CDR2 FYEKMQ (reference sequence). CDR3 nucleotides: TGTGCCAGCAGCTTAACAGGGTCAGGCTCTGGCTACACCTTC. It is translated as CASSLTGSGSGYTF.

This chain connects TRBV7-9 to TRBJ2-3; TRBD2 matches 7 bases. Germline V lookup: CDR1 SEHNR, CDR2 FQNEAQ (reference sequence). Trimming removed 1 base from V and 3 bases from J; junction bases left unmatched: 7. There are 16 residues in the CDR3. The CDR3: CASSLEAGEMTDTQYF. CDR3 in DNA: TGTGCCAGCAGCTTAGAGGCGGGGGAGATGACAGATACGCAGTATTTT.

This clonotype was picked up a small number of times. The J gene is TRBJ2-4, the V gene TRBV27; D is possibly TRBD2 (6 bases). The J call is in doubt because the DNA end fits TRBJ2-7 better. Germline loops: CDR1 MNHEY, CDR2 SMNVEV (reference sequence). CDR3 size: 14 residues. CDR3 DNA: TGTGCCAGCAGTCCGGGACTTCGTTTAAACGAGCAGTACTTC. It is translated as CASSPGLRLNEQYF.

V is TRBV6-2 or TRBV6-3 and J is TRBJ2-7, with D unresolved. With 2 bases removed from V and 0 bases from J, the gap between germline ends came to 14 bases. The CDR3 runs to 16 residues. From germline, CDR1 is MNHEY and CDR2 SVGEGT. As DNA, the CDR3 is TGTGCCAGCAGTTACGGCGTAGAAACAAACTCCTACGAGCAGTACTTC. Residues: CASSYGVETNSYEQYF.

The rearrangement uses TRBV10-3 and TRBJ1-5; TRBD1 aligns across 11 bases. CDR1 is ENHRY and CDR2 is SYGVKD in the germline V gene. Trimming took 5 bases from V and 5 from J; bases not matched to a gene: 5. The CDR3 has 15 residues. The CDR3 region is CAISQRDRGYQPQHF. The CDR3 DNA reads TGTGCCATCAGTCAGAGGGACAGGGGGTATCAGCCCCAGCATTTT.